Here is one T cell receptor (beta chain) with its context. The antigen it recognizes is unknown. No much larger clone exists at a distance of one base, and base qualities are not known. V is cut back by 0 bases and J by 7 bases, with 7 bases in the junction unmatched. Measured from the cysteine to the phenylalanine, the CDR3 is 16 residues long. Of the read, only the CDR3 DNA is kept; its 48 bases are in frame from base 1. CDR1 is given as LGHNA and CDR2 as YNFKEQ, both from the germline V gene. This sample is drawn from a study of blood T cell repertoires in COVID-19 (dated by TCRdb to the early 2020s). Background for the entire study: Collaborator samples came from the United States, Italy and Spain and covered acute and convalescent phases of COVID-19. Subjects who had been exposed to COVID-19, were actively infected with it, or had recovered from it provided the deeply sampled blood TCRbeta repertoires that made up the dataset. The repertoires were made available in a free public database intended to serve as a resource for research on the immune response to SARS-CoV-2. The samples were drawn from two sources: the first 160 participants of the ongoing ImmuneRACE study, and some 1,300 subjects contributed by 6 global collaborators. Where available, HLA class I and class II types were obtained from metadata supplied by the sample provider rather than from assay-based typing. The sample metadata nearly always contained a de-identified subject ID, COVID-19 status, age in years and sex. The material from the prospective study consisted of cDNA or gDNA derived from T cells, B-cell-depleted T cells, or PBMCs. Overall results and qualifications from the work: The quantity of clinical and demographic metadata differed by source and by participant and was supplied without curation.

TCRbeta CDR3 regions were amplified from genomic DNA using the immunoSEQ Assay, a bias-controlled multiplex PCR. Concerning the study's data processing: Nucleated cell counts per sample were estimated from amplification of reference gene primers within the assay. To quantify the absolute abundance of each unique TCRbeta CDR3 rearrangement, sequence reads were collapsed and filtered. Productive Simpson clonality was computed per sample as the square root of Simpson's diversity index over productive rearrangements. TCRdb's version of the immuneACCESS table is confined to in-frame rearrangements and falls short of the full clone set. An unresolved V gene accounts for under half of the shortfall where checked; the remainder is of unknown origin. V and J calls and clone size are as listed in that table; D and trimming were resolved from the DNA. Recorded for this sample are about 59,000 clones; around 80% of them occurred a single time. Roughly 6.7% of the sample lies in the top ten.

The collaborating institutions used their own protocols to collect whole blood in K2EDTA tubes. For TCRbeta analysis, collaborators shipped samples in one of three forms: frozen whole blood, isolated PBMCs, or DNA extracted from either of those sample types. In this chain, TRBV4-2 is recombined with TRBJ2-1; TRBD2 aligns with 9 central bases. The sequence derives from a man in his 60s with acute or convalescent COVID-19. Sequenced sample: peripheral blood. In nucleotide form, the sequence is TGTGCCAGCAGCCAAGATGGCGGGGGGGCCAGGAATGAGCAGTTCTTC. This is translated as CASSQDGGGARNEQFF.